A selection of T cell receptor beta chains follows, all from one sample in a study of cytomegalovirus exposure and HLA in healthy donors. Method: immunoSEQ multiplex PCR; TCRdb's copy keeps in-frame clones and lacks some. The table includes 65,000 to 85,000 clones, about three quarters detected once. Sequenced sample: PBMCs. The receptors stem from a male donor in good health and CMV-seropositive. CDR3s include the opening cysteine and the closing phenylalanine or tryptophan. The size entry is marked missing in some rows and otherwise reads once, few, many or a size class.

j_call: TRBJ2-3
clone_size: NA
v_call: TRBV7-9
cdr3_aa: CASSSTASTDTQYF

j_call: TRBJ2-2
clone_size: NA
v_call: TRBV5-1
cdr3_aa: CASSPPLAGGNSNTGELFF

j_call: TRBJ2-7
clone_size: NA
v_call: TRBV19
cdr3_aa: CASSGGIPYEQYF

j_call: TRBJ2-1
clone_size: NA
v_call: TRBV19
cdr3_aa: CASTSLGQLGYNEQFF

j_call: TRBJ1-1
clone_size: NA
v_call: TRBV7-9
cdr3_aa: CASSSPGTGGAKTEAFF

j_call: TRBJ1-2
clone_size: NA
v_call: TRBV18
cdr3_aa: CASSPGQGVSSAGYTF

j_call: TRBJ2-2
clone_size: NA
v_call: TRBV2
cdr3_aa: CASSASGGAITGELFF

j_call: TRBJ1-5
clone_size: NA
v_call: TRBV6-4
cdr3_aa: CASSDRGEGWGNQPQHF

j_call: TRBJ2-5
clone_size: NA
v_call: TRBV27
cdr3_aa: CASSLRAGGMVVTQYF

j_call: TRBJ1-6
clone_size: NA
v_call: TRBV5-6
cdr3_aa: CASSLAGKGSPLHF

j_call: TRBJ2-4
clone_size: NA
v_call: TRBV9
cdr3_aa: CASSPVHSRKNIQYF

j_call: TRBJ2-2
clone_size: NA
v_call: TRBV7-9
cdr3_aa: CASSLPQGSRSNTGELFF

j_call: TRBJ2-5
clone_size: NA
v_call: TRBV21-1
cdr3_aa: CASSRRTPQETQYF

j_call: TRBJ2-7
clone_size: once
v_call: TRBV11-1
cdr3_aa: CASGGQGSYEQYF

j_call: TRBJ1-2
clone_size: once
v_call: TRBV7-2
cdr3_aa: CASSPPGSYGYTF

j_call: TRBJ2-1
clone_size: NA
v_call: TRBV25-1
cdr3_aa: CASSADSAGFNEQFF

j_call: TRBJ2-1
clone_size: NA
v_call: TRBV19
cdr3_aa: CASSTGLAGVNEQFF

j_call: TRBJ1-4
clone_size: NA
v_call: TRBV11-2
cdr3_aa: CASTQSQGTNEKLFF

j_call: TRBJ1-1
clone_size: NA
v_call: TRBV19
cdr3_aa: CASSMQDKNTEAFF

j_call: TRBJ1-3
clone_size: NA
v_call: TRBV7-3
cdr3_aa: CASSPSGLGNTIYF

j_call: TRBJ2-5
clone_size: NA
v_call: TRBV20-1
cdr3_aa: CSAQDRATQYF

j_call: TRBJ2-7
clone_size: once
v_call: TRBV10-1
cdr3_aa: CASIRGQPPSYEQYF

j_call: TRBJ1-6
clone_size: NA
v_call: TRBV18
cdr3_aa: CASSPRDRAASPLHF

j_call: TRBJ2-1
clone_size: NA
v_call: TRBV30
cdr3_aa: CAWVGLAGLGEQFF

j_call: TRBJ2-7
clone_size: NA
v_call: TRBV11-3
cdr3_aa: CASSPGQGYEQYF

j_call: TRBJ2-1
clone_size: NA
v_call: TRBV7-3
cdr3_aa: CASSLDYLNEQFF

j_call: TRBJ1-1
clone_size: NA
v_call: TRBV30
cdr3_aa: CAWSVGTNMGGKAFF

j_call: TRBJ2-1
clone_size: NA
v_call: TRBV7-9
cdr3_aa: CASSLLTGVNNEQFF

j_call: TRBJ2-6
clone_size: NA
v_call: TRBV7-9
cdr3_aa: CASSSRRGGGGANVLTF

j_call: TRBJ1-5
clone_size: NA
v_call: TRBV9
cdr3_aa: CASSAGQGVNQPQHF

j_call: TRBJ2-7
clone_size: NA
v_call: TRBV7-2
cdr3_aa: CASSLYRGPYEQYF